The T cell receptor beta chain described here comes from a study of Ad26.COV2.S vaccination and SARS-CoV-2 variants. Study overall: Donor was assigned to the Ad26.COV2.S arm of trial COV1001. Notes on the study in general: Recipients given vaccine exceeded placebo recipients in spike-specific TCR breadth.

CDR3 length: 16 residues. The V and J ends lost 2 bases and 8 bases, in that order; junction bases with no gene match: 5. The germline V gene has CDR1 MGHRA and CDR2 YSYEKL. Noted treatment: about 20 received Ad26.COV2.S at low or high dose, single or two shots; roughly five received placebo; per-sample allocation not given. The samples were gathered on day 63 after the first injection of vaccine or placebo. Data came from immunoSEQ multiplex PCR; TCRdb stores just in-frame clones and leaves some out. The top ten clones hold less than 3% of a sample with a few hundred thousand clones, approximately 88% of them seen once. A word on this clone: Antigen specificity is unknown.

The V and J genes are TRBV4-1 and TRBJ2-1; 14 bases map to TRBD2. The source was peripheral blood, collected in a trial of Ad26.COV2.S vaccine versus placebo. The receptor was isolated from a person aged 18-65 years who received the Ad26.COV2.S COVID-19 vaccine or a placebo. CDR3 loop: CASSQLGLAGVDEQFF. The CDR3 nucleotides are TGCGCCAGCAGCCAACTGGGACTAGCGGGAGTCGATGAGCAGTTCTTC.